The clone carrying this T cell receptor beta chain was detected only a few times. Antigen: not known. This record belongs to a study of blood T cells in healthy people across ages. Then a second PCR, running roughly 7 to 11 cycles, was carried out with a sample-barcoded 5' primer and a J-beta primer mix. MiXCR, applied by TCRdb to the 5' RACE reads, yields one record per CDR3 protein. The data contain about a million distinct CDR3 sequences, 51% of them singletons. They isolated at least 6 million PBMCs from each sample. Per sample, no less than 5 micrograms of total RNA were extracted. Whole-study results and caveats: As age increased, TCR beta diversity per million T cells fell in a roughly linear fashion. Naive CD4+ cells and diversity were both higher in long-lived donors than in aged donors.

CDR1 is MDHEN, CDR2 SYDVKM, per germline. V shed 5 bases, J shed 4 bases, and the junction held 9 bases outside the gene matches. The CDR3 is 15 residues long. This TCR was sampled from a woman aged 60-75 years in good health. Sequencing input: blood. The J gene is TRBJ2-7, the V gene TRBV28, with TRBD1 matching 9 bases. The CDR3 sequence is CASSPPRQGGYEQYF. CDR3 DNA: TGTGCCAGCAGTCCCCCAAGACAGGGGGGGTACGAGCAGTACTTC.